This T cell receptor (beta chain) appears in the sequencing data of a study of identical twins. TCRdb reanalysed the 5' RACE reads using MiXCR and keeps one entry per CDR3 protein. Of approximately 1.8 million distinct CDR3 sequences listed, roughly a third were seen once; the top ten hold about 0.3%. CDR3 length: 15 amino acids. Germline CDR1 is SGHRS and CDR2 is YFSETQ. Deletions cut 0 bases from V and 2 bases from J, with 10 bases between. The V and J genes are TRBV5-1 and TRBJ2-3; D may correspond to TRBD1 or TRBD2 (5 bases each). Sequencing was performed on cord blood. The receptor was derived from a newborn girl in good health. CDR3 protein: CASSLDLGDTDTQYF. CDR3 DNA: TGCGCCAGCAGCTTGGACCTGGGGGACACAGATACGCAGTATTTT.